One and the same sample provided the 18 T cell receptor beta chains below, sequenced in a study of cytomegalovirus exposure and HLA in healthy donors (dated by TCRdb to about 2017). Library preparation employed the immunoSEQ multiplex PCR assay. A mixture of 60 forward primers for TCR Vbeta segments and 13 reverse primers for TCR Jbeta segments was used in the multiplex PCR. This is the immuneACCESS table as TCRdb keeps it, with only in-frame sequences that have V and J called. A part of the clones is gone; compared with another copy, unresolved V genes explain less than half, and the rest is unexplained. The sample yields over 130,000 clones; over 65% were counted once. The ten most abundant clones make up approximately 1.6% of the sample. The source material was PBMCs. These TCRs come from a woman aged 25 to 39 in good health and CMV-seronegative.

The chain recombines TRBV29-1 with TRBJ1-2, with D tentatively TRBD1 (5 bases). CDR3 length: 13 residues. The germline V gene has CDR1 SQVTM and CDR2 ANQGSEA. V gave up 3 bases and J gave up 7 bases, with 15 bases separating them. DNA of the CDR3: TGCAGCGTTGACCAGGGTGTCAAGGGTGGCTACACCTTC. This encodes CSVDQGVKGGYTF. Full variable domain (rest looked up from reference TRBV29-1 and TRBJ1-2): SAVISQKPSRDICQRGTSLTIQCQVDSQVTMMFWYRQQPGQSLTLIATANQGSEATYESGFVIDKFPISRPNLTFSTLTVSNMSPEDSSIYLCSVDQGVKGGYTFGSGTRLTVV.

V gene TRBV5-1 combines with J gene TRBJ1-1; no firm D call. Germline CDR1 is SGHRS and CDR2 is YFSETQ. V was clipped by 2 bases and J by 1 base, with 9 bases between them. The CDR3 is 14 amino acids. The CDR3 is CASSLWTANTEAFF. CDR3 nucleotides: TGCGCCAGCAGCTTATGGACTGCGAACACTGAAGCTTTCTTT.

The genes are TRBV4-1 and TRBJ2-3; maybe TRBD1 (5 bases). Per the germline V gene, CDR1 is MGHRA and CDR2 is YSYEKL. V lost 0 bases and J 1 base, leaving 8 bases between the germline ends. This CDR3 spans 15 amino acids. The CDR3 loop is CASSQDPTGTDTQYF. CDR3 in DNA: TGCGCCAGCAGCCAAGATCCGACAGGCACAGATACGCAGTATTTT.

CDR3 in DNA: TGTGCCAGCATTACAGGGTCTGACGGCTACACCTTC. Protein product: CASITGSDGYTF. This rearrangement joins TRBV2 to TRBJ1-2; weak D call: TRBD1 (6 bases). Per the germline V gene, CDR1 is SNHLY and CDR2 is FYNNEI. Between the trimmed V and J ends, which lost 7 bases and 8 bases, there was a span of 14 bases. The CDR3 is 12 amino acids.

The gene calls are TRBV5-6 and TRBJ1-1; D might be TRBD1 (6 bases). The germline V gene encodes CDR1 SGHDT and CDR2 YYEEEE. Trimming shortened V by 1 base and J by 4 bases, and 14 bases separated the two germline ends. This CDR3 has 15 residues. The CDR3 DNA reads TGTGCCAGCAGCTTGAGTGGGGGCGCCGGCACTGAAGCTTTCTTT. This translates into CASSLSGGAGTEAFF.

The rearrangement links TRBV30 to TRBJ2-7; possibly TRBD2 for D (6 bases). The CDR3 spans 14 residues. Germline V gives CDR1 GTSNPN, CDR2 SVGIG (reference sequence). Deletions cut 5 bases from V and 9 bases from J, with 23 bases between. As DNA, the CDR3 is TGTGCCTGGGCATATAACCGGGACGGAGGGCGGCAGTACTTC. This encodes CAWAYNRDGGRQYF.

This sequence joins TRBV28 and TRBJ2-3; 7 bases fit TRBD2. The CDR3 runs 13 residues. The V segment lost 10 bases and the J segment 6 bases; nucleotides outside the gene matches: 10. CDR1 is MDHEN and CDR2 is SYDVKM in the germline V gene. CDR3 sequence reads: CATLAVPPDTQYF. The CDR3 DNA follows: TGTGCCACGCTAGCGGTCCCACCGGATACGCAGTATTTT.

Only a few counts were recorded for this clone. Other DNA sequences from this sample encode an identical CDR3 as well. This chain uses TRBV6-1 with TRBJ1-2; D unresolved. Germline V gene lookup returns CDR1 MNHNS and CDR2 SASEGT. Deletions cut 7 bases from V and 2 bases from J, with 8 bases between. CDR3 length equals 12 residues. DNA of the CDR3: TGTGCCAGCACCCCGGGGAACTATGGCTACACCTTC. It encodes CASTPGNYGYTF.

A few counts support this clone. The chain couples TRBV4-1 to TRBJ2-2; 8 bases fit TRBD2. The CDR3 sequence is 13 residues long. V was clipped by 6 bases and J by 6 bases; unmatched bases: 3. Germline loops: CDR1 MGHRA, CDR2 YSYEKL. CDR3 region: CASRGLGAGELFF. The DNA for the CDR3 is TGCGCCAGCAGGGGACTAGGCGCCGGGGAGCTGTTTTTT.

The rearrangement links TRBV5-1 to TRBJ2-5; a possible D gene is TRBD2 (5 bases). This CDR3 comprises 15 residues. Germline V CDR1 and CDR2: SGHRS, YFSETQ. V lost 0 bases to trimming and J lost 5 bases, with 14 bases between them. CDR3: CASSLGGEAEETQYF. The CDR3, as DNA: TGCGCCAGCAGCTTGGGGGGAGAGGCCGAGGAGACCCAGTACTTC.

This clone was counted a single time. The CDR3 is CASSPGTSGPQETQYF. CDR3 nucleotides: TGTGCCAGCAGTCCCGGGACTAGCGGCCCACAAGAGACCCAGTACTTC. The genes are TRBV28 and TRBJ2-5; 11 nucleotides agree with TRBD2. CDR3 size: 16 residues. The J segment lost 2 bases and the V segment lost 5 bases, leaving 7 bases of the junction unmatched. Germline values: CDR1 MDHEN, CDR2 SYDVKM.

The table lists this clone with a count of one. For the CDR3, the DNA is TGTGCCAGCAGCTTCACAGGGGTCACTGAAGCTTTCTTT. Translating it yields CASSFTGVTEAFF. The rearrangement links TRBV27 to TRBJ1-1, with 7 nucleotides matching TRBD1. CDR1 MNHEY and CDR2 SMNVEV come from the germline V gene (reference sequence). This CDR3 comprises 13 residues. After removal of 6 bases from V and 4 bases from J, the junction contained 5 bases not matched to a gene.

V and J are TRBV7-9 and TRBJ1-4, with D perhaps TRBD1 (6 bases). Germline CDR1 is SEHNR and CDR2 is FQNEAQ (reference sequence). There are 16 residues in the CDR3. V was cut by 6 bases and J by 5 bases, with 19 bases left in between. In nucleotides, the CDR3 is TGTGCCAGCAGTACGGGGGGCGGACGGGTAAATGAAAAACTGTTTTTT. This translates into CASSTGGGRVNEKLFF.

The J gene is TRBJ1-6, the V gene TRBV6-5; D might be TRBD1 (6 bases). The CDR3 is made up of 16 amino acids. Germline V gene sequence: CDR1 MNHEY, CDR2 SVGAGI. The germline V and J ends were trimmed by 3 bases and 2 bases, with 11 bases remaining between them. The CDR3 reads CASSYQGFTYNSPLHF. CDR3 in DNA: TGTGCCAGCAGTTATCAGGGGTTTACCTATAATTCACCCCTCCACTTT.

This sequence joins TRBV7-2 and TRBJ1-2; D may be TRBD1 (5 bases). This CDR3 region has 14 residues. The V end lost 7 bases, the J end lost 0 bases, and 12 bases lay between the germline ends. Germline V lookup: CDR1 SGHTA, CDR2 FQGNSA. CDR3 in amino acids: CASTLRQPNYGYTF. CDR3 DNA: TGTGCCAGCACCCTGCGACAGCCTAACTATGGCTACACCTTC.

V usage is TRBV5-6 and J usage is TRBJ2-1; TRBD2 agrees at 11 bases. This CDR3 is built from 15 residues. The germline V gene has CDR1 SGHDT and CDR2 YYEEEE. V was clipped by 5 bases and J by 2 bases; unmatched bases: 3. The CDR3 DNA sequence: TGTGCCAGCAGATTTAGCGGGGGGGCCTACAATGAGCAGTTCTTC. Encoded protein: CASRFSGGAYNEQFF.

The V gene is TRBV18, the J gene TRBJ2-3; a weak D match, TRBD2 (6 bases). Trimming cost V 2 bases and J 4 bases, with 13 bases left between them. CDR1 is KGHSH and CDR2 is LQKENI in the germline V gene. The CDR3 is made up of 15 amino acids. The CDR3: CASSPSLGGPDTQYF. The DNA for the CDR3 is TGTGCCAGCTCACCATCGCTCGGGGGACCAGATACGCAGTATTTT.

The chain combines TRBV10-3 with TRBJ2-1; the match to TRBD2 covers 8 bases. The CDR3 length is 15 residues. Germline V gene lookup returns CDR1 ENHRY and CDR2 SYGVKD. J was trimmed by 3 bases and V by 5 bases; bases with no gene match: 6. The CDR3 is CAISTGTRSYNEQFF. In DNA, the CDR3 is TGTGCCATCAGTACCGGGACTAGAAGCTACAATGAGCAGTTCTTC.